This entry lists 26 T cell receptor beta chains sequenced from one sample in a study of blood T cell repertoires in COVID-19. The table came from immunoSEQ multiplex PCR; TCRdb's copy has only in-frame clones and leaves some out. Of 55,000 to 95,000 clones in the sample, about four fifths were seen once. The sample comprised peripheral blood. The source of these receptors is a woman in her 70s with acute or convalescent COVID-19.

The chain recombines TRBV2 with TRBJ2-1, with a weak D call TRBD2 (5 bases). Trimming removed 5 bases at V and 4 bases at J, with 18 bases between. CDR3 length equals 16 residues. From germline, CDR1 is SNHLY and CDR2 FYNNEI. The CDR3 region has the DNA TGTGCCAGCAGTACACAGACTACCGCGGGTTACAATGAGCAGTTCTTC. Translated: CASSTQTTAGYNEQFF.

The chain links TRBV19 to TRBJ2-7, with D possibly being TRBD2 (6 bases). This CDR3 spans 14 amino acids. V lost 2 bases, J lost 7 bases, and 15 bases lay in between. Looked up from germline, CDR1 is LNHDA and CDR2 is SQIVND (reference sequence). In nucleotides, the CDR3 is TGTGCCAGTAGTATACTAGCGACTACGGGGGAGCAGTACTTC. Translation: CASSILATTGEQYF.

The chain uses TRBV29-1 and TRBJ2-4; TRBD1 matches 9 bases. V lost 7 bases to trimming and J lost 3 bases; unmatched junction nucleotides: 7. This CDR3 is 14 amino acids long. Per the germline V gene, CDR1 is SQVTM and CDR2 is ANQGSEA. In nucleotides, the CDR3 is TGCAGCGCCAAACAGGGGGCAATCAAAAACATTCAGTACTTC. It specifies CSAKQGAIKNIQYF.

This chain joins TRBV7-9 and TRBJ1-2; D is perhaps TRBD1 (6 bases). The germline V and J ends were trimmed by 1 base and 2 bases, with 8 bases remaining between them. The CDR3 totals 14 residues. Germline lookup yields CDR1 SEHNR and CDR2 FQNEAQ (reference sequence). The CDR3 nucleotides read TGTGCCAGCAGCTTAGGGCAGGGGAACTATGGCTACACCTTC. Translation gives CASSLGQGNYGYTF. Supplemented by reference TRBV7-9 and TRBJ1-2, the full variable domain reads DTGVSQNPRHKITKRGQNVTFRCDPISEHNRLYWYRQTLGQGPEFLTYFQNEAQLEKSRLLSDRFSAERPKGSFSTLEIQRTEQGDSAMYLCASSLGQGNYGYTFGSGTRLTVV.

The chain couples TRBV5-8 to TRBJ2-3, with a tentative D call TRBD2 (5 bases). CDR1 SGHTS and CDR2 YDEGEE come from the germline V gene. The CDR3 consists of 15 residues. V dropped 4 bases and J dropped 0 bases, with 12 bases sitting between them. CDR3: CASSPGLFSTDTQYF. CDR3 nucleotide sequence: TGTGCCAGCAGCCCAGGACTGTTTAGCACAGATACGCAGTATTTT. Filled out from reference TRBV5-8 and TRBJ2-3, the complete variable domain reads EAGVTQSPTHLIKTRGQQATLRCSPISGHTSVYWYQQALGLGLQFLLWYDEGEERNRGNFPPRFSGRQFPNYSSELNVNALELEDSALYLCASSPGLFSTDTQYFGPGTRLTVL.

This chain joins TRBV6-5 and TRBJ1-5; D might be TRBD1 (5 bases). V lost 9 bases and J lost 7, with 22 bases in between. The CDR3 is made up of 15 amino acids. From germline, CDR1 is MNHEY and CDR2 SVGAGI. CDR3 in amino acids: CARPWGRVIRQPQHF. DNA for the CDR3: TGTGCCAGGCCATGGGGGAGGGTTATAAGACAGCCCCAGCATTTT.

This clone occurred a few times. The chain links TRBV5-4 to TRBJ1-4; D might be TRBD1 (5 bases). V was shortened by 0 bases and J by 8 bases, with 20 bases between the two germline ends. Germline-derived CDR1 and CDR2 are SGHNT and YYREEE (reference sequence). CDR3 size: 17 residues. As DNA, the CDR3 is TGTGCCAGCAGCTTGGCGGGAGGACAAAGACGTCGGGAAAAACTGTTTTTT. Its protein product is CASSLAGGQRRREKLFF.

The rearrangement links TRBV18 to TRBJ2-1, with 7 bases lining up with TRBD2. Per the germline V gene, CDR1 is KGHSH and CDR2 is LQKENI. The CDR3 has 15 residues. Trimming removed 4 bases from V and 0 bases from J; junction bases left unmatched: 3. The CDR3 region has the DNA TGTGCCAGCTCACTAGCGGGCGCCTCCTACAATGAGCAGTTCTTC. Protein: CASSLAGASYNEQFF.

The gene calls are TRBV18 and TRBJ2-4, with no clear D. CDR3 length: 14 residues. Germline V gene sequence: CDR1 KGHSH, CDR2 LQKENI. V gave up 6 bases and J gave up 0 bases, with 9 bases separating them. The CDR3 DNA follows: TGTGCCAGCTCCCGTTCGGGAGCCAAAAACATTCAGTACTTC. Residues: CASSRSGAKNIQYF.

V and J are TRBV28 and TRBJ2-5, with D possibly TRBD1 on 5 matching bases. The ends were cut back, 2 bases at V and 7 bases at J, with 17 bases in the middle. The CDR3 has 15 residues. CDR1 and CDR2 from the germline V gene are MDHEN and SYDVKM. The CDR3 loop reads CASSLRTRVHGTQYF. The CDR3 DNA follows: TGTGCCAGCAGTTTACGGACCAGGGTTCACGGGACCCAGTACTTC.

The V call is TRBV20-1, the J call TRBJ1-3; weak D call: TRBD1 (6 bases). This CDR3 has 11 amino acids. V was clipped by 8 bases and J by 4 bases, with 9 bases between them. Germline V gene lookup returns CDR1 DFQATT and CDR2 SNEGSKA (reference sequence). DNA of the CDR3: TGCAGTACAGGGTCAGGAAACACCATATATTTT. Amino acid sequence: CSTGSGNTIYF.

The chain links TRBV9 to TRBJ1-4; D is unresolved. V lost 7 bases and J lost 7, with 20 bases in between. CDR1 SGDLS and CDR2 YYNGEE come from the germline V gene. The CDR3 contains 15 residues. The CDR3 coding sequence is TGTGCCAGCTCGACCGGACTTTTGCTTGTTGAAAAACTGTTTTTT. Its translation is CASSTGLLLVEKLFF.

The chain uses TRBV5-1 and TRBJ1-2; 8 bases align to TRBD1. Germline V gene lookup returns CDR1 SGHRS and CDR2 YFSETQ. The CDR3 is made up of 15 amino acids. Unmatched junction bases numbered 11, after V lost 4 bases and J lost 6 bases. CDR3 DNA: TGCGCCAGCAGCCCAACGGGACAGGCCCTCCATGGCTACACCTTC. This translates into CASSPTGQALHGYTF.

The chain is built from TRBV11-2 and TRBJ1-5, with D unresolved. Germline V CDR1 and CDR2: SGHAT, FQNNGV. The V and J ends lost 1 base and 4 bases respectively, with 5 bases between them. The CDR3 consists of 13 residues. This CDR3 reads CASSLAENQPQHF. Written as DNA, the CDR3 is TGTGCCAGCAGCTTAGCCGAGAATCAGCCCCAGCATTTT.

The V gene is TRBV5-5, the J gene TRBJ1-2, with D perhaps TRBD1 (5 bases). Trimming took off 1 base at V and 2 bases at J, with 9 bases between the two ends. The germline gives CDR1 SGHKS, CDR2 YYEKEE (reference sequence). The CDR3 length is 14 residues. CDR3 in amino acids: CASSLTGQNYGYTF. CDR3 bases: TGTGCCAGCAGCTTGACAGGCCAGAACTATGGCTACACCTTC.

This chain's CDR3 is CASNGYGTGLNEQFF. The CDR3 DNA reads as TGTGCCAGCAATGGTTACGGGACAGGGCTTAATGAGCAGTTCTTC. The rearrangement uses TRBV25-1 and TRBJ2-1; 9 bases map to TRBD1. Germline V gene data show CDR1 as MGHDK and CDR2 as SYGVNS. The CDR3 length is 15 residues. V trimming: 7 bases; J trimming: 7 bases; junction bases outside the gene matches: 11.

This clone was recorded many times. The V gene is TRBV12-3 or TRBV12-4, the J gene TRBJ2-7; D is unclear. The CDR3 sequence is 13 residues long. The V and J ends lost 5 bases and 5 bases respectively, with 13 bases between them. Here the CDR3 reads CASSGRYNNEQYF. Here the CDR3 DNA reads TGTGCCAGCAGTGGCAGGTATAATAACGAGCAGTACTTC.

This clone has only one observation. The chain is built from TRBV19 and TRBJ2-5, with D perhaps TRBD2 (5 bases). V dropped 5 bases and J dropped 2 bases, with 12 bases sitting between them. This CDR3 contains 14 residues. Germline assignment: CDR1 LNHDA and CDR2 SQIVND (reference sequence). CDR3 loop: CASSDVASQETQYF. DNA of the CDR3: TGTGCCAGTAGTGATGTAGCGTCACAAGAGACCCAGTACTTC.

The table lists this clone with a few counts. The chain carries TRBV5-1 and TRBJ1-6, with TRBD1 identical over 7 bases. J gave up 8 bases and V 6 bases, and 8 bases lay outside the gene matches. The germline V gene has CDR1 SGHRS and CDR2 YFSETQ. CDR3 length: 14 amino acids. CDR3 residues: CASTPGQRDSPLHF. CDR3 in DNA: TGCGCCAGCACCCCGGGACAGAGGGATTCACCCCTCCACTTT.

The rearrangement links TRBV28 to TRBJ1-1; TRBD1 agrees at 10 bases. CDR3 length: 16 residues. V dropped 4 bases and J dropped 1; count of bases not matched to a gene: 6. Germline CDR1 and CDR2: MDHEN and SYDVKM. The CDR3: CASSSPTGGRNTEAFF. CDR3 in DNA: TGTGCCAGCAGTTCACCGACAGGGGGCCGGAACACTGAAGCTTTCTTT.

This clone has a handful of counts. The DNA for the CDR3 is TGTGCCAGCAGGGAAAGGGGAAGGAATGAAAAACTGTTTTTT. Its protein product is CASRERGRNEKLFF. V is TRBV2 and J is TRBJ1-4; the D gene is possibly TRBD1 (5 bases). Germline CDR1 SNHLY, CDR2 FYNNEI. The V end lost 6 bases, the J end lost 5 bases, and 13 bases lay between the germline ends. The CDR3 consists of 14 residues.

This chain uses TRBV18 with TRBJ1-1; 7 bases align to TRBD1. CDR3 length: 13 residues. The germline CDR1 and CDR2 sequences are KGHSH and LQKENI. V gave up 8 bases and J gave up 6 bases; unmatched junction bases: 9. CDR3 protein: CASRFGTVPEAFF. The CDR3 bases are TGTGCCAGCCGATTCGGGACAGTCCCTGAAGCTTTCTTT.

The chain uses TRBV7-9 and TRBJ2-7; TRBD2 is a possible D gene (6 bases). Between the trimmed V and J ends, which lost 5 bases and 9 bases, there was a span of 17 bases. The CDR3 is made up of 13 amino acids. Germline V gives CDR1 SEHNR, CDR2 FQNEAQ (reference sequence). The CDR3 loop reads CASSPGSTSRQYF. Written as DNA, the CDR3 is TGTGCCAGCAGCCCCGGGAGTACCTCTCGGCAGTACTTC.

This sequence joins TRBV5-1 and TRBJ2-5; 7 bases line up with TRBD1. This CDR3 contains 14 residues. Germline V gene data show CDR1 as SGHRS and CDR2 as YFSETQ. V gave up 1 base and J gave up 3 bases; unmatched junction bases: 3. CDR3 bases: TGCGCCAGCAGCTTGCCGGGGACAGAAGAGACCCAGTACTTC. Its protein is CASSLPGTEETQYF.

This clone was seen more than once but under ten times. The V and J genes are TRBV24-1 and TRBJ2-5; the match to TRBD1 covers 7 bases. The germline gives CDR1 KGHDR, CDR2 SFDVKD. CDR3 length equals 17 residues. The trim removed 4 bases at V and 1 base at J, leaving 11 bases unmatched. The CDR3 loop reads CATSEKLPGQFQETQYF. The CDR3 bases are TGTGCCACCAGTGAGAAACTACCGGGACAGTTCCAAGAGACCCAGTACTTC.

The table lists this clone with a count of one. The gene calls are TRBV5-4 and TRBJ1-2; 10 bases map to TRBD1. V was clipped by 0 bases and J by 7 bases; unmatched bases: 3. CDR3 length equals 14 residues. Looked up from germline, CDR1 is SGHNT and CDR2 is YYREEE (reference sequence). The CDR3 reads CASSLGQGAGGYTF. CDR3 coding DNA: TGTGCCAGCAGCTTGGGACAGGGGGCTGGTGGCTACACCTTC.